The entry below describes one TCR beta chain. Its specificity is unknown. As to treatment: around 19 received Ad26.COV2.S at low or high dose, single or two shots; several received placebo; per-sample allocation not given. Day 63 following the first vaccine or placebo injection was when the samples were taken. An adult of 18-55 years in Boston served as donor. The data are from a study of Ad26.COV2.S vaccination and SARS-CoV-2 variants. For the study at large: Vaccine-arm donor from the placebo-controlled COV1001 Ad26.COV2.S trial. Administration of Ad26.COV2.S was intramuscular, either once or twice 56 days apart.

Germline values: CDR1 MDHEN, CDR2 SYDVKM. CDR3 size: 12 residues. Trimming left V 3 bases short and J 7 bases short, with 7 bases between. Profiled with immunoSEQ multiplex PCR; TCRdb holds only in-frame clones, not every one. This table holds some 290,000 clones, 70% to 90% found once. Findings and caveats of the study: The TCR breadth and depth analyses may have produced an underestimate of total T cell responses.

The receptor's source is a person aged 18-60 years who received the Ad26.COV2.S COVID-19 vaccine or a placebo. This chain joins TRBV28 and TRBJ2-1, with D unclear. The specimen comprised peripheral blood, sampled in a trial of Ad26.COV2.S vaccine versus placebo. CDR3: CASSFFRNEQFF. In DNA, the CDR3 is TGTGCCAGCAGTTTTTTCCGGAATGAGCAGTTCTTC.